This TCR beta chain originates from a study of tumor-infiltrating lymphocytes in glioblastoma multiforme. J gave up 2 bases and V 0 bases, and 15 bases lay outside the gene matches. Germline loops: CDR1 DFQATT, CDR2 SNEGSKA (reference sequence). This CDR3 comprises 19 residues. TCRB libraries came from RNA via three nested multiplex PCR rounds. TCRdb itself ran the multiplex PCR reads through MiXCR, one entry per CDR3 protein. Counted here are around 10,000 distinct CDR3 sequences, more than 70% occurring once; the ten biggest clones make up about 40%. This receptor was taken from a male donor with glioblastoma. The rearrangement uses TRBV20-1 and TRBJ2-4, with 8 bases fitting TRBD1. The sample consisted of brain tumor tissue. This CDR3 reads CSARDPDREIRKTKNIQYF. Here the CDR3 DNA reads TGCAGTGCTAGAGACCCGGACAGGGAAATTCGGAAAACCAAAAACATTCAGTACTTC.